The 9 T cell receptor beta chains reported below all come from one sample, sequenced in a study of shared T cell receptors in the human thymus. Produced via immunoSEQ multiplex PCR; TCRdb's table is partial and in-frame only. The data show approximately 760,000 clones, with 80% to 90% seen just once and 0.0095% to 0.011% held by the top ten. A further study also used this sample, focusing on human thymus T cells.

Sequenced sample: thymocytes. The receptors were sampled from a girl less than two years old with a congenital heart defect.

This chain uses TRBV2 with TRBJ1-2, with a weak D call TRBD1 (6 bases). Trimming stripped 5 bases from V and 8 bases from J, with 21 bases between. This CDR3 is 15 amino acids long. CDR1 is SNHLY and CDR2 is FYNNEI in the germline V gene. The CDR3 region has the DNA TGTGCCAGCAGTTGGACGGACAGCCGGACTAGCGGCTACACCTTC. Translation gives CASSWTDSRTSGYTF. The whole variable domain, remainder taken from reference TRBV2 and TRBJ1-2, is EPEVTQTPSHQVTQMGQEVILRCVPISNHLYFYWYRQILGQKVEFLVSFYNNEISEKSEIFDDQFSVERPDGSNFTLKIRSTKLEDSAMYFCASSWTDSRTSGYTFGSGTRLTVV.

This chain connects TRBV4-2 to TRBJ2-7; TRBD2 aligns across 10 bases. With V trimmed by 4 bases and J by 2 bases, 11 bases remained unmatched. This CDR3 comprises 17 residues. Germline assignment: CDR1 LGHNA and CDR2 YNFKEQ. This chain's CDR3 is CASSPKTVSGGAYEQYF. The CDR3 DNA sequence: TGTGCCAGCAGCCCCAAAACAGTGAGCGGGGGGGCCTACGAGCAGTACTTC.

This clone was detected only once. The chain joins TRBV6-5 to TRBJ1-2, with a weak D call TRBD1 (5 bases). Germline V gene lookup returns CDR1 MNHEY and CDR2 SVGAGI. There are 12 residues in the CDR3. Deletions cut 5 bases from V and 8 bases from J, with 12 bases between. CDR3 nucleotides: TGTGCCAGCAGTGGGCGGCAGGGAGGCTACACCTTC. Amino acids: CASSGRQGGYTF.

The rearrangement uses TRBV28 and TRBJ1-6, with D hard to call. Germline assignment: CDR1 MDHEN and CDR2 SYDVKM. This CDR3 is built from 14 residues. The V and J ends lost 8 bases and 9 bases respectively, with 17 bases between them. The CDR3 nucleotides read TGTGCCAGCGACGATACGCGGGGTCGTTCACCCCTCCACTTT. It encodes CASDDTRGRSPLHF.

The CDR3 here is CASSLDKGCALSSYNEQFF. DNA of the CDR3: TGTGCCAGCAGTTTAGACAAGGGGTGCGCGTTGAGCTCCTACAATGAGCAGTTCTTC. The chain couples TRBV28 to TRBJ2-1, with D maybe TRBD1 (5 bases). The V end was cut by 2 bases, the J end by 0 bases, with 20 bases between. CDR3 size: 19 residues. Germline CDR1 is MDHEN and CDR2 is SYDVKM.

This clone was found a few times. This sequence joins TRBV7-8 and TRBJ2-7; D perhaps matches TRBD1 (5 bases). Trimming took 4 bases from V and 0 from J, leaving 10 bases between them. This CDR3 contains 14 residues. The germline V gene has CDR1 SGHVS and CDR2 FQNEAQ. The CDR3 loop reads CASSSDRFSYEQYF. CDR3 in DNA: TGTGCCAGCAGCTCCGACAGATTCTCCTACGAGCAGTACTTC.

As for this clone: The same CDR3 also results from other DNA sequences found in this sample. The rearrangement joins TRBV19 to TRBJ2-5; D may be TRBD2 (6 bases). The CDR3 loop spans 14 amino acids. V gave up 1 base and J gave up 1 base, with 7 bases separating them. Germline V CDR1 and CDR2: LNHDA, SQIVND (reference sequence). The CDR3 is CASSIGGGQETQYF. The CDR3 DNA reads TGTGCCAGTAGTATAGGGGGAGGCCAAGAGACCCAGTACTTC.

The V and J genes are TRBV5-6 and TRBJ1-6; possible D gene TRBD1, 5 bases. CDR1 is SGHDT and CDR2 is YYEEEE in the germline V gene. The CDR3 length is 16 residues. Trimming shortened V by 2 bases and J by 3 bases, and 12 bases separated the two germline ends. Written as DNA, the CDR3 is TGTGCCAGCAGCTTACATGACAGCTGCTATAATTCACCCCTCCACTTT. The encoded protein is CASSLHDSCYNSPLHF. The full variable domain, its missing parts supplied by reference TRBV5-6 and TRBJ1-6, is DAGVTQSPTHLIKTRGQQVTLRCSPKSGHDTVSWYQQALGQGPQFIFQYYEEEERQRGNFPDRFSGHQFPNYSSELNVNALLLGDSALYLCASSLHDSCYNSPLHFGNGTRLTVT.

This chain joins TRBV28 and TRBJ1-4, with 11 bases matching TRBD1. CDR3 length equals 15 residues. The germline V gene has CDR1 MDHEN and CDR2 SYDVKM. V dropped 4 bases and J dropped 8; count of bases not matched to a gene: 6. DNA of the CDR3: TGTGCCAGCAGTTGCCGGACAGGGGGCGAAGAAAAACTGTTTTTT. Protein: CASSCRTGGEEKLFF.